Following are 6 T cell receptor beta chains from one sample sequenced in a study of shared clonotypes between healthy human individuals. The protocol was immunoSEQ multiplex PCR, while the TCRdb copy is restricted to in-frame clones and leaves out a portion. The repertoire holds 600,000 to 750,000 clones, with about 90% as singletons. Specimen: memory CD8+ T cells from PBMCs. Sample subset: CD45RO+ cells pooled with CCR7-negative TemRA cells. These receptor sequences come from a man between 18 and 29 years old in good health. Some clones in this sample may be carry-over from other donors' samples.

Only a few counts were recorded for this clone. This chain connects TRBV6-1 to TRBJ2-7; D gene unclear. The ends were cut back, 5 bases at V and 4 bases at J, with 12 bases in the middle. From germline, CDR1 is MNHNS and CDR2 SASEGT. This CDR3 region has 13 residues. The DNA of the CDR3 is TGTGCCAGCAGTCCCCTTTATGGTTACGAGCAGTACTTC. Residues: CASSPLYGYEQYF.

The J gene is TRBJ1-5, the V gene TRBV28, with D tentatively TRBD1 (6 bases). Germline V gives CDR1 MDHEN, CDR2 SYDVKM. The V and J ends lost 7 bases and 4 bases respectively, with 17 bases between them. The CDR3 has 15 residues. CDR3 in amino acids: CASTEDRWGNQPQHF. CDR3 in DNA: TGTGCCAGCACCGAGGACAGATGGGGAAATCAGCCCCAGCATTTT. The whole variable domain, filled in from reference TRBV28 and TRBJ1-5, reads DVKVTQSSRYLVKRTGEKVFLECVQDMDHENMFWYRQDPGLGLRLIYFSYDVKMKEKGDIPEGYSVSREKKERFSLILESASTNQTSMYLCASTEDRWGNQPQHFGDGTRLSIL.

The chain has TRBV19 and TRBJ2-6; 7 nucleotides align to TRBD2. J gave up 4 bases and V 3 bases, and 12 bases lay outside the gene matches. Germline loops: CDR1 LNHDA, CDR2 SQIVND (reference sequence). This CDR3 region has 18 residues. CDR3 region: CASSIFRDLLAGANVLTF. The CDR3 DNA is TGTGCCAGTAGTATTTTCAGAGATTTACTAGCGGGGGCCAACGTCCTGACTTTC.

V gene TRBV13 combines with J gene TRBJ2-1; D not resolved. The CDR3 sequence is 17 residues long. The V end lost 1 base, the J end lost 3 bases, and 16 bases lay between the germline ends. Germline V gives CDR1 PRHDT, CDR2 FYEKMQ (reference sequence). The DNA for the CDR3 is TGTGCCAGCAGCTTAGCCAACCCGCCAGGTTACTACAATGAGCAGTTCTTC. Its protein product is CASSLANPPGYYNEQFF. Complete variable domain (other parts from reference TRBV13 and TRBJ2-1): AAGVIQSPRHLIKEKRETATLKCYPIPRHDTVYWYQQGPGQDPQFLISFYEKMQSDKGSIPDRFSAQQFSDYHSELNMSSLELGDSALYFCASSLANPPGYYNEQFFGPGTRLTVL.

This chain uses TRBV27 with TRBJ1-1; possible D gene TRBD1, 5 bases. The V end lost 1 base, the J end lost 0 bases, and 9 bases lay between the germline ends. From germline, CDR1 is MNHEY and CDR2 SMNVEV (reference sequence). This CDR3 has 15 amino acids. The CDR3 loop reads CASSLLVGVNTEAFF. The CDR3 nucleotides are TGTGCCAGCAGTTTATTGGTGGGGGTGAACACTGAAGCTTTCTTT.

The chain employs TRBV6-1 and TRBJ2-1, with 9 bases lining up with TRBD2. The CDR3 is 15 amino acids. The germline gives CDR1 MNHNS, CDR2 SASEGT. With V trimmed by 1 base and J by 8 bases, 6 bases remained unmatched. CDR3 amino acids: CASSEGLAAWDEQFF. The DNA of the CDR3 is TGTGCCAGCAGTGAAGGACTAGCGGCTTGGGATGAGCAGTTCTTC.